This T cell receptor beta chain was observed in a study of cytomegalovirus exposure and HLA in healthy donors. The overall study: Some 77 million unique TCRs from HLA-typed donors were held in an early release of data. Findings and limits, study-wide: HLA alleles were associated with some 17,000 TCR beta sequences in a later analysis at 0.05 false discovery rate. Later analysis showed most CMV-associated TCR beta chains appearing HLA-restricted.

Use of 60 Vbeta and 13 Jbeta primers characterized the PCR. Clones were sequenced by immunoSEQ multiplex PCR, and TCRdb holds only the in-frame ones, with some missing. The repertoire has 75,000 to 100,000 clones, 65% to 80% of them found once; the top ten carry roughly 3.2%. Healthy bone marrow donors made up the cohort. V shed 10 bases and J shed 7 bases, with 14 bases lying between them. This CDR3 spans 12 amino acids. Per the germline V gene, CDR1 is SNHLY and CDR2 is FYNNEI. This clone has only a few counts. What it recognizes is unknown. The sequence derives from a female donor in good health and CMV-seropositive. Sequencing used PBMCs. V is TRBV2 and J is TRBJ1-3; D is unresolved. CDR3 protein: CATSSPRNTIYF. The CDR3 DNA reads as TGTGCCACCTCTAGCCCCCGGAACACCATATATTTT. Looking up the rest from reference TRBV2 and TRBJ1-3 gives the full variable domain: EPEVTQTPSHQVTQMGQEVILRCVPISNHLYFYWYRQILGQKVEFLVSFYNNEISEKSEIFDDQFSVERPDGSNFTLKIRSTKLEDSAMYFCATSSPRNTIYFGEGSWLTVV.